This entry lists 30 T cell receptor beta chains sequenced from one sample in a study of T cell responses to AZD1222 COVID-19 vaccine. Only in-frame clones appear in the TCRdb table, and some are missing; sequencing was by immunoSEQ multiplex PCR. Of 80,000 or so clones listed, about 82% are singletons. The sample was peripheral blood, taken on day 0 of AZD1222 vaccination. The receptor source for this set is an adult in good health.

The chain has TRBV7-2 and TRBJ2-3; the match to TRBD2 covers 16 bases. There are 17 residues in the CDR3. Germline-derived CDR1 and CDR2 are SGHTA and FQGNSA. Unmatched junction bases numbered 3, after V lost 5 bases and J lost 1 base. The CDR3 is CASSTGTSGGGTDTQYF. The DNA for the CDR3 is TGTGCCAGCAGCACAGGGACTAGCGGGGGGGGCACAGATACGCAGTATTTT.

The chain links TRBV6-2 or TRBV6-3 to TRBJ1-2; D possibly corresponds to TRBD1 (5 bases). CDR3 length equals 15 residues. Trimming stripped 5 bases from V and 8 bases from J, with 21 bases between. Germline CDR1 is MNHEY and CDR2 is SVGEGT. The CDR3 sequence: CASSDPRGLKGGYTF. Here the CDR3 DNA reads TGTGCCAGCAGTGACCCCCGGGGACTTAAAGGAGGCTACACCTTC.

The rearrangement uses TRBV5-5 and TRBJ1-4; D is ambiguous. The V gene's germline CDR1 is SGHKS and CDR2 YYEKEE (reference sequence). V was clipped by 0 bases and J by 3 bases, with 12 bases between them. The CDR3 is made up of 16 amino acids. In DNA form, the CDR3 reads TGTGCCAGCAGCTTGGGGGTTGAAAGGGCTAATGAAAAACTGTTTTTT. Encoded protein: CASSLGVERANEKLFF.

This clone was detected only once. The chain recombines TRBV6-6 with TRBJ1-2, with a tentative D call TRBD1 (5 bases). CDR1 and CDR2 (germline): MNHNY, SVGAGI (reference sequence). The V end lost 7 bases, the J end lost 4 bases, and 7 bases lay between the germline ends. This CDR3 has 11 amino acids. The CDR3 DNA follows: TGTGCCAGCACCGGGACCTATGGCTACACCTTC. It yields the protein CASTGTYGYTF.

The chain recombines TRBV7-8 with TRBJ1-4, with D unclear. V lost 2 bases to trimming and J lost 0 bases, with 4 bases between them. Germline values: CDR1 SGHVS, CDR2 FQNEAQ. The CDR3 is 14 amino acids. The CDR3 loop reads CASSLSATNEKLFF. Written as DNA, the CDR3 is TGTGCCAGCAGCTTAAGTGCAACTAATGAAAAACTGTTTTTT.

The V gene is TRBV19, the J gene TRBJ1-1; 7 nucleotides agree with TRBD1. Losses at the gene ends were 7 bases for V and 3 bases for J; bases not matched to a gene: 11. There are 15 residues in the CDR3. CDR1 is LNHDA, CDR2 SQIVND, per germline (reference sequence). CDR3 region: CASIDRVAGHTEAFF. The CDR3 DNA reads TGTGCCAGTATCGACAGGGTGGCGGGACACACTGAAGCTTTCTTT.

This rearrangement joins TRBV28 to TRBJ2-1; weak D call: TRBD2 (6 bases). The CDR3 loop spans 18 amino acids. V lost 6 bases, J lost 0 bases, and 21 bases lay in between. Germline loops: CDR1 MDHEN, CDR2 SYDVKM. CDR3 residues: CASRPRDFMTSSYNEQFF. CDR3 sequence (DNA): TGTGCCAGCAGACCAAGGGACTTCATGACTAGCTCCTACAATGAGCAGTTCTTC.

The J gene is TRBJ2-7, the V gene TRBV11-2; D gene unclear. CDR1 is SGHAT and CDR2 is FQNNGV in the germline V gene. V was clipped by 2 bases and J by 3 bases, with 8 bases between them. The CDR3 totals 13 residues. CDR3 loop: CASSLRRYYEQYF. CDR3 DNA: TGTGCCAGCAGCTTACGGCGATACTACGAGCAGTACTTC.

This clone came up once. The chain links TRBV23-1 to TRBJ1-1, with 7 positions matching TRBD1. TRBV23-1 belongs to the ORF category, with a function that is uncertain. V trimming: 4 bases; J trimming: 1 base; junction bases outside the gene matches: 12. The CDR3 has 17 residues. In nucleotides, the CDR3 is TGCGCCAGCAGTCCGACTTCAAGGACAGGTGAGAACACTGAAGCTTTCTTT. Protein product: CASSPTSRTGENTEAFF.

The chain combines TRBV6-2 or TRBV6-3 with TRBJ2-7, with 10 bases lining up with TRBD2. This CDR3 spans 16 amino acids. Looked up from germline, CDR1 is MNHEY and CDR2 is SVGEGT. The ends lost 6 bases at V and 2 bases at J; junction bases unmatched: 10. CDR3 DNA: TGTGCCAGCAGCCCTTGGACTAGCGGAGACCCCTACGAGCAGTACTTC. This encodes CASSPWTSGDPYEQYF.

This chain connects TRBV5-4 to TRBJ2-3; D may match TRBD1 or TRBD2 (5 bases each). CDR3 length: 13 residues. The germline CDR1 and CDR2 sequences are SGHNT and YYREEE (reference sequence). Trimming cost V 5 bases and J 2 bases, with 9 bases left between them. This CDR3 reads CASRRGYTDTQYF. As DNA, the CDR3 is TGTGCCAGCAGGAGGGGATACACAGATACGCAGTATTTT.

V gene TRBV5-4 combines with J gene TRBJ2-5, with no clear D. CDR1 and CDR2 from the germline V gene are SGHNT and YYREEE (reference sequence). The V and J ends lost 2 bases and 0 bases respectively, with 8 bases between them. The CDR3 extends over 14 amino acids. The CDR3 bases are TGTGCCAGCAGCTTTTTCGTTCACCAAGAGACCCAGTACTTC. As protein: CASSFFVHQETQYF.

Comments on this clone: A junction boundary mismatches the germline segment, possibly from a read error. This chain links TRBV6-2 or TRBV6-3 with TRBJ1-1, with D maybe TRBD1 (5 bases). Per germline, CDR1 MNHEY and CDR2 SVGEGT. The CDR3 consists of 16 residues. The DNA for the CDR3 is TGTGCCAGCAGTTACCCGGTAGCGGGGCTGAACCCTGAAGCTTTCTTT. Its translation is CASSYPVAGLNPEAFF.

This clone was detected once. The rearrangement joins TRBV10-3 to TRBJ2-3, with D unclear. Per germline, CDR1 ENHRY and CDR2 SYGVKD. V shed 0 bases and J shed 3 bases, with 4 bases lying between them. The CDR3 contains 13 residues. The DNA of the CDR3 is TGTGCCATCAGTGAGTCAGCGACAGATACGCAGTATTTT. This gives the protein CAISESATDTQYF.

The gene calls are TRBV19 and TRBJ1-3; no clear D gene. Trimming cost V 6 bases and J 2 bases, with 11 bases left between them. Germline values: CDR1 LNHDA, CDR2 SQIVND (reference sequence). The CDR3 is 14 amino acids. CDR3 nucleotide sequence: TGTGCCAGTAGCCCCGGGTCCACTGGAAACACCATATATTTT. It codes for CASSPGSTGNTIYF. Together with reference TRBV19 and TRBJ1-3, the CDR3 gives the full variable domain: DGGITQSPKYLFRKEGQNVTLSCEQNLNHDAMYWYRQDPGQGLRLIYYSQIVNDFQKGDIAEGYSVSREKKESFPLTVTSAQKNPTAFYLCASSPGSTGNTIYFGEGSWLTVV.

The chain uses TRBV18 and TRBJ1-6, with 11 nucleotides matching TRBD1. Losses at the gene ends were 4 bases for V and 0 bases for J; bases not matched to a gene: 8. The germline V gene encodes CDR1 KGHSH and CDR2 LQKENI. The CDR3 loop spans 19 amino acids. The DNA of the CDR3 is TGTGCCAGCTCACGTTCCGACGGACAGGGGGCCTCCTATAATTCACCCCTCCACTTT. This translates into CASSRSDGQGASYNSPLHF.

This clone appeared a few times. The J gene is TRBJ1-1, the V gene TRBV19; D call uncertain. CDR3 length equals 15 residues. Trimming took 1 base from V and 1 from J, leaving 10 bases between them. The germline V gene has CDR1 LNHDA and CDR2 SQIVND (reference sequence). For the CDR3, the DNA is TGTGCCAGTAGTATAGGCTCAGCTCCGAACACTGAAGCTTTCTTT. It encodes CASSIGSAPNTEAFF.

The chain combines TRBV1 with TRBJ2-7; no DNA check was done on the table's D call, TRBD2. TRBV1 is a pseudogene locus. The CDR3 is 14 residues long. Written as DNA, the CDR3 is TGCACCAGCAGCCAAGGGACTAGACCCTACGAGCAGTACTTC. It specifies CTSSQGTRPYEQYF.

This chain connects TRBV4-1 to TRBJ2-7; weak D call: TRBD1 (6 bases). V was shortened by 4 bases and J by 2 bases, with 18 bases between the two germline ends. This CDR3 has 16 residues. Germline-derived CDR1 and CDR2 are MGHRA and YSYEKL. CDR3 DNA: TGCGCCAGCAGCCGAACGATACGGACAGTCGCCTACGAGCAGTACTTC. This gives the protein CASSRTIRTVAYEQYF.

V usage is TRBV11-2 and J usage is TRBJ1-4, with 10 bases aligning to TRBD1. V gave up 1 base and J gave up 8 bases; unmatched junction bases: 4. Germline CDR1 SGHAT, CDR2 FQNNGV. The CDR3 covers 15 residues. CDR3 in amino acids: CASSLGTGGVEKLFF. DNA of the CDR3: TGTGCCAGCAGCTTAGGGACAGGGGGTGTAGAAAAACTGTTTTTT. Filled out from reference TRBV11-2 and TRBJ1-4, the complete variable domain reads EAGVAQSPRYKIIEKRQSVAFWCNPISGHATLYWYQQILGQGPKLLIQFQNNGVVDDSQLPKDRFSAERLKGVDSTLKIQPAKLEDSAVYLCASSLGTGGVEKLFFGSGTQLSVL.

The rearrangement links TRBV3-1 (or the pseudogene TRBV3-2) to TRBJ2-3, with 8 bases aligning to TRBD2. Per the germline V gene, CDR1 is LGHDT and CDR2 is YNNKEL (reference sequence). The CDR3 totals 17 residues. V lost 1 base, J lost 8 bases, and 14 bases stayed unmatched. CDR3 sequence reads: CASSQGFGSGVGSTQYF. CDR3 sequence (DNA): TGTGCCAGCAGCCAAGGGTTCGGTAGCGGGGTCGGCAGTACGCAGTATTTT.

This clone was counted a few times. The chain carries TRBV30 and TRBJ2-5; unclear D gene. The V and J ends lost 2 bases and 1 base respectively, with 8 bases between them. CDR1 is GTSNPN, CDR2 SVGIG, per germline (reference sequence). The CDR3 extends over 13 amino acids. The CDR3 sequence: CAWSRRAQETQYF. The CDR3 nucleotides read TGTGCCTGGAGTAGAAGGGCCCAAGAGACCCAGTACTTC.

The rearrangement joins TRBV13 to TRBJ1-5; D remains ambiguous. The germline gives CDR1 PRHDT, CDR2 FYEKMQ (reference sequence). CDR3 length: 16 residues. V lost 2 bases, J lost 2 bases, and 13 bases lay in between. This CDR3 reads CASSLNREAGNQPQHF. The CDR3 DNA reads TGTGCCAGCAGCTTAAATCGGGAAGCGGGCAATCAGCCCCAGCATTTT.

The V call is TRBV5-6, the J call TRBJ2-5; D gene unclear. The CDR3 runs 14 residues. Trimming stripped 3 bases from V and 2 bases from J, with 11 bases between. CDR1 is SGHDT and CDR2 is YYEEEE in the germline V gene. This chain's CDR3 is CASSSAWAQETQYF. DNA of the CDR3: TGTGCCAGCAGCTCAGCATGGGCGCAAGAGACCCAGTACTTC.

This chain links TRBV3-1 (or the pseudogene TRBV3-2) with TRBJ2-7; D is ambiguous. CDR1 is LGHDT, CDR2 YNNKEL, per germline (reference sequence). The CDR3 extends over 17 amino acids. V was shortened by 0 bases and J by 1 base, with 16 bases between the two germline ends. CDR3 coding DNA: TGTGCCAGCAGCCAAGAGAGGTCGACTTGGACGTCCTACGAGCAGTACTTC. Translating gives CASSQERSTWTSYEQYF.

The chain joins TRBV19 to TRBJ2-2; 8 nucleotides line up with TRBD2. The CDR3 runs 15 residues. The V segment lost 7 bases and the J segment 3 bases; nucleotides outside the gene matches: 7. Germline CDR1 and CDR2: LNHDA and SQIVND (reference sequence). This CDR3 is CASKQLADHTGELFF. The DNA for the CDR3 is TGTGCCAGTAAACAACTAGCGGATCACACCGGGGAGCTGTTTTTT. Filled out from reference TRBV19 and TRBJ2-2, the complete variable domain reads DGGITQSPKYLFRKEGQNVTLSCEQNLNHDAMYWYRQDPGQGLRLIYYSQIVNDFQKGDIAEGYSVSREKKESFPLTVTSAQKNPTAFYLCASKQLADHTGELFFGEGSRLTVL.

This clone appeared a few times. V usage is TRBV11-2 and J usage is TRBJ2-7, with TRBD2 as a possible D gene (5 bases). The length of the CDR3 is 12 residues. Germline V CDR1 and CDR2: SGHAT, FQNNGV. Trimming cost V 1 base and J 7 bases, with 8 bases left between them. In DNA, the CDR3 is TGTGCCAGCAGCTTAGCACAGCGGGAGCAGTACTTC. Amino acids: CASSLAQREQYF.

The chain is built from TRBV19 and TRBJ2-1; 8 bases align to TRBD1. The V gene end was trimmed by 4 bases and the J gene end by 3 bases; junction bases not matched to a gene: 5. This CDR3 has 15 amino acids. Germline-derived CDR1 and CDR2 are LNHDA and SQIVND (reference sequence). The CDR3 loop reads CASSTQGAGYNEQFF. CDR3 DNA: TGTGCCAGTAGTACTCAGGGGGCGGGCTACAATGAGCAGTTCTTC.

The rearrangement uses TRBV19 and TRBJ1-1, with D unclear. The CDR3 runs 13 residues. Trimming removed 2 bases from V and 0 bases from J, with 4 bases in between. Germline V gives CDR1 LNHDA, CDR2 SQIVND (reference sequence). In nucleotides, the CDR3 is TGTGCCAGTAGTATAACTGTGAACACTGAAGCTTTCTTT. Its translation is CASSITVNTEAFF.

The chain couples TRBV24-1 to TRBJ1-2; D is undetermined. The V end was cut by 7 bases, the J end by 4 bases, with 9 bases between. The CDR3 runs 12 residues. The V gene's germline CDR1 is KGHDR and CDR2 SFDVKD. CDR3 sequence: CATSDETYGYTF. The CDR3 DNA reads TGTGCCACCAGCGATGAAACCTATGGCTACACCTTC.